Following are 6 T cell receptor beta chains from one sample sequenced in a study of response to subunit inactivated influenza vaccine. Each CDR3 protein is one row after TCRdb ran MiXCR on the RT-PCR reads. In the table there are some 500,000 distinct CDR3 sequences, 16% of which are singletons. The starting material was CD4+ T cells sorted from PBMCs, obtained around 2 years after vaccination. The receptor source for this set is a man aged 50-75 years who received an inactivated influenza vaccine.

The J gene is TRBJ2-1, the V gene TRBV3-1; 14 nucleotides agree with TRBD2. This CDR3 has 14 amino acids. V lost 4 bases and J lost 12; bases outside the gene matches: 5. Germline loops: CDR1 LGHDT, CDR2 YNNKEL (reference sequence). The CDR3 loop reads CASSPLGLAGGQFF. Written as DNA, the CDR3 is TGTGCCAGCAGCCCCCTTGGACTAGCGGGGGGGCAGTTCTTC.

The CDR3 here is CSAIKLGLGVDTQYF. The CDR3 nucleotides are TGCAGTGCTATTAAACTAGGCCTAGGGGTAGATACGCAGTATTTT. V usage is TRBV20-1 and J usage is TRBJ2-3; either TRBD1 or TRBD2 may fit D (5 bases each). V dropped 4 bases and J dropped 5 bases, with 19 bases sitting between them. Germline loops: CDR1 DFQATT, CDR2 SNEGSKA (reference sequence). The length of the CDR3 is 15 residues.

V and J are TRBV28 and TRBJ2-2; 9 bases align to TRBD2. From germline, CDR1 is MDHEN and CDR2 SYDVKM. V dropped 7 bases and J dropped 7; count of bases not matched to a gene: 7. The CDR3 runs 14 residues. The CDR3: CASNLAGTGGELFF. In DNA form, the CDR3 reads TGTGCCAGCAACCTAGCGGGAACGGGCGGGGAGCTGTTTTTT.

This clonotype occurred a few times. Just one base apart from a much larger clone, this may be a read error. The chain is built from TRBV4-2 and TRBJ1-6; D is undetermined. Germline V CDR1 and CDR2: LGHNA, YNFKEQ. Trimming removed 7 bases at V and 0 bases at J, with 7 bases between. The CDR3 runs 14 residues. The CDR3 sequence is CASKGSSYNSPLHF. In DNA form, the CDR3 reads TGTGCCAGCAAAGGGAGCTCCTATAATTCACCCCTCCACTTT.

The chain has TRBV6-1 and TRBJ2-7; 8 bases match TRBD1. V was clipped by 5 bases and J by 7 bases; unmatched bases: 10. CDR1 is MNHNS, CDR2 SASEGT, per germline. The CDR3 has 14 amino acids. In DNA, the CDR3 is TGTGCCAGCAGTCCGTGGGGACAGGCGTCGGAGCAGTACTTC. Its protein product is CASSPWGQASEQYF.

The sample holds a few counts of this clonotype. The rearrangement uses TRBV20-1 and TRBJ2-5, with 7 bases matching TRBD2. The V gene's germline CDR1 is DFQATT and CDR2 SNEGSKA (reference sequence). V trimming: 3 bases; J trimming: 7 bases; junction bases outside the gene matches: 11. The CDR3 runs 14 residues. CDR3 sequence: CSASGPSGAGTQYF. In DNA, the CDR3 is TGCAGTGCTAGCGGTCCCAGCGGGGCGGGGACCCAGTACTTC.